This T cell receptor beta chain was retrieved from a study of blood T cell repertoires in COVID-19. Overall study context: There were acute and convalescent COVID-19 samples, and they came from the United States, Italy and Spain. The analysed material was cDNA or gDNA that came from T cells, B-cell-depleted T cells, or PBMCs.

The germline gives CDR1 MNHEY, CDR2 SVGAGI. After removal of 0 bases from V and 6 bases from J, the junction contained 4 bases not matched to a gene. The CDR3 consists of 15 residues. Libraries were prepared by immunoSEQ multiplex PCR; TCRdb keeps only in-frame clonotypes and omits some of them. Of over 350,000 clones in the sample, around nine tenths are singletons; the top ten hold about 9.4%. Ages ranged from roughly 18 to 100 years, with residence in approximately 25 US areas. The study counted Cohort 3 donors as recovered given two negative PCRs, clearance, or symptom resolution. Sequencing input: PBMCs or T cells enriched from blood (not recorded which). The chain carries TRBV6-5 and TRBJ2-7, with 11 bases lining up with TRBD2. The receptor comes from a woman between 50 and 59 years old who had recovered from COVID-19. CDR3 sequence reads: CASSYSTGLAGEQYF. The DNA of the CDR3 is TGTGCCAGCAGTTACTCGACAGGACTAGCGGGCGAGCAGTACTTC.